This T cell receptor (beta chain) is drawn from a study of blood T cell repertoires in COVID-19. On the study more broadly: Samples representing acute and convalescent COVID-19 were sourced from the United States, Italy and Spain. Nucleic acid was either cDNA or gDNA, and it came from T cells, B-cell-depleted T cells, or PBMCs.

In the source study's methods: Reference gene primer amplification in the assay estimated nucleated cell counts. Data came from immunoSEQ multiplex PCR; TCRdb stores just in-frame clones and leaves some out. From that table come the V and J calls and clone size; the DNA was used to work out D and trimming. This repertoire shows some 50,000 clones, around 84% found once; its top ten account for approximately 27%. Germline V lookup: CDR1 MGHRA, CDR2 YSYEKL. The CDR3 has 18 amino acids. Trimming removed 2 bases from V and 3 bases from J; junction bases left unmatched: 13. The chain links TRBV4-1 to TRBJ1-3; TRBD1 agrees at 7 bases. Input material: peripheral blood. The TCR originated in a human donor in a cohort sampled during active COVID-19. CDR3 sequence: CASSQPMTYRGGGNTIYF. CDR3 nucleotides: TGCGCCAGCAGCCAACCCATGACGTACAGGGGAGGTGGAAACACCATATATTTT.